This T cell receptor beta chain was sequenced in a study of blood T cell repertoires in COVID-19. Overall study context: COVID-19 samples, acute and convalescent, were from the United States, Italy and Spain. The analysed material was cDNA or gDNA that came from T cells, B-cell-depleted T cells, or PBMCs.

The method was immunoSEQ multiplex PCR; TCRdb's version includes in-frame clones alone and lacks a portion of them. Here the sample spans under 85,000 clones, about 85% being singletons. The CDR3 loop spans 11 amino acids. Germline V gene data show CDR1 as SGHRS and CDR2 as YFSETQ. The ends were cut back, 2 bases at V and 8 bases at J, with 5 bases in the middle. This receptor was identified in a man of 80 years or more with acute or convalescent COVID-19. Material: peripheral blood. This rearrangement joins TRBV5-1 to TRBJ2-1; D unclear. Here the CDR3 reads CASSFHDEQFF. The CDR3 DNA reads TGCGCCAGCAGCTTCCATGATGAGCAGTTCTTC.